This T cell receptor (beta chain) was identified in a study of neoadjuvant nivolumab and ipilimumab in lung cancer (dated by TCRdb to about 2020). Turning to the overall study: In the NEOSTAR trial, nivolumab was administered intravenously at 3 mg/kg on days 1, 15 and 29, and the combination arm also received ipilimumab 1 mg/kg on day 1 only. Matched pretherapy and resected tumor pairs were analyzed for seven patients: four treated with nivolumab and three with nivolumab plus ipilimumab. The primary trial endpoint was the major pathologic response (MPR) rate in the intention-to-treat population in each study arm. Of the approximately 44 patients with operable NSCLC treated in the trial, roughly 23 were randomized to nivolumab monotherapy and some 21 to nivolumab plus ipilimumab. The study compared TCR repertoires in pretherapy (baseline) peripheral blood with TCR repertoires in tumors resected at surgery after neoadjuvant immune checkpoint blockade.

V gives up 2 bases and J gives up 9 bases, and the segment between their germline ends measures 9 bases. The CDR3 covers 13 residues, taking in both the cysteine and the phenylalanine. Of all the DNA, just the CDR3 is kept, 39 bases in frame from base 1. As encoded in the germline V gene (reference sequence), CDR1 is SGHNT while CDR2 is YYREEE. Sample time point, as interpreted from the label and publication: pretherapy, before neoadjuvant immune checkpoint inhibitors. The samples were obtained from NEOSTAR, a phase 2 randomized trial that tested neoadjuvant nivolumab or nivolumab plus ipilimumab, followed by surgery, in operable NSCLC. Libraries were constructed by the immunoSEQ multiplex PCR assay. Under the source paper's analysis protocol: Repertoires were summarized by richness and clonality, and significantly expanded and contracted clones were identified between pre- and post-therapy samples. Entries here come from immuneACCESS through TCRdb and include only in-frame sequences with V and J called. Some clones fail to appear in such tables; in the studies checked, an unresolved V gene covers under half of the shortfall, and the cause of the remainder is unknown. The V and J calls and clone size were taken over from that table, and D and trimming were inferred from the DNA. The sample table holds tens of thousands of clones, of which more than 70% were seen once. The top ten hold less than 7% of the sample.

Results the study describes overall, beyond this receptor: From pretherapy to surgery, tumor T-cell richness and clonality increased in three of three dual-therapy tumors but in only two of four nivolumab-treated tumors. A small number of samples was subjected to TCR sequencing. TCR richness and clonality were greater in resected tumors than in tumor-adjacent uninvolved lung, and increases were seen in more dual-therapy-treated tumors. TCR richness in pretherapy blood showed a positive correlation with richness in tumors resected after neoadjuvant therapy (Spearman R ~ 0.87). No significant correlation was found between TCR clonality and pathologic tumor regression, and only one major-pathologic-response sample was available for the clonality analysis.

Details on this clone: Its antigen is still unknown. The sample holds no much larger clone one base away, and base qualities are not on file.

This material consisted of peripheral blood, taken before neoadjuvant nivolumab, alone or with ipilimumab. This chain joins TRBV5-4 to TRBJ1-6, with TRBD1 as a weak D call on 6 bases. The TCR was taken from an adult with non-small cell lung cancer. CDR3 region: CASSFEQGSPLHF. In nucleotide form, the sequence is TGTGCCAGCAGCTTCGAACAGGGTTCACCCCTCCACTTT.